This T cell receptor beta chain was captured in a study of monozygotic twins with inflammatory bowel disease. General study findings and limits: Concordant and discordant twins showed no difference in repertoire similarity, possibly from limited power. Sharing of clonotypes with others was lower in IBD patients than in healthy twins, and this was especially so with disease activity.

CDR1 and CDR2 (germline): MNHEY, SVGEGT. The CDR3 has 13 residues. On this clonotype itself: The target antigen is unknown.

Both the TCRalpha cDNA and the TCRbeta cDNA were taken through two nested PCRs, lasting approximately 16 and 10 cycles. Using the 5' RACE reads, TCRdb records one entry per CDR3 protein without DNA. This sample's table reports fewer than 550,000 distinct CDR3 sequences. The rearrangement uses TRBV6-2 or TRBV6-3 and TRBJ2-5; the TCRdb D gene call, TRBD2, has no DNA to confirm it. Sample: blood. This clonotype was sampled from a human donor with ulcerative colitis or Crohn's disease, or a healthy co-twin of an affected twin (not recorded which). This chain's CDR3 is CASSYDYTETQYF.